This T cell receptor (beta chain) is drawn from a study of cytomegalovirus exposure and HLA in healthy donors. For this clone: Its antigen is undetermined. The germline gene is not matched at one end of the junction; a read error may be the cause.

Findings of the study overall: Being productive about 87% or about 30% of the time was typical of most TCR beta V segments in an earlier analysis.

13 Jbeta primers and 60 Vbeta primers were used for the PCR. TCRdb keeps only in-frame clones here, not all; method: immunoSEQ multiplex PCR. Found here are 90,000 to 150,000 clones, around three quarters of them singletons; the top ten hold 3% to 4%. This TCR derives from a young woman in good health and CMV-seropositive. Sequencing was done on a sample of PBMCs.

CDR3 in amino acids: CSSGPGTGVGEQYF. The CDR3 DNA follows: TGTTCCAGCGGACCCGGGACAGGGGTCGGCGAGCAGTACTTC. This sequence joins TRBV7-9 and TRBJ2-7; 10 nucleotides align to TRBD1. Germline loops: CDR1 SEHNR, CDR2 FQNEAQ (reference sequence). This CDR3 contains 14 residues.